Listed below are T cell receptor beta chains from one sample, sequenced in a study of blood T cells in healthy people across ages. TCRdb re-analysed the 5' RACE reads in MiXCR, keeping a single row per CDR3 protein. The sample has 660,000 or so distinct CDR3 sequences, under 70% seen once; the top ten hold 30% to 45%. The sequenced sample consisted of blood. Receptors were obtained from a man in his fifties or sixties in good health. Both conserved end residues are part of each CDR3. D genes are given only for firm matches. Size tells how often a clone was seen (once, few, many) or the class of an expanded clone, and some rows leave it out.

d_call,clone_size,v_call,j_call,cdr3_aa,cdr3_nt
.,many,TRBV27,TRBJ1-1,CASSLNGREAFF,TGTGCCAGCAGTTTAAACGGACGGGAAGCTTTCTTT
.,.,TRBV6-2/TRBV6-3,TRBJ2-2,CASSYGAGRGGELFF,TGTGCCAGCAGTTACGGAGCAGGTCGTGGCGGGGAGCTGTTTTTT
.,.,TRBV29-1,TRBJ2-2,CSVGAGATGELFF,TGCAGCGTCGGCGCGGGGGCGACCGGGGAGCTGTTTTTT
TRBD1,.,TRBV27,TRBJ1-6,CASSSGTGRRSPLHF,TGTGCCAGCAGTTCCGGGACAGGGAGGCGGTCACCCCTCCACTTT
.,.,TRBV10-3,TRBJ1-4,CAATAATNEKLFF,TGTGCCGCTACCGCTGCAACTAATGAAAAACTGTTTTTT
.,.,TRBV5-8,TRBJ1-4,CASSLGQGWEKLFF,TGTGCCAGCAGCTTGGGCCAGGGATGGGAAAAACTGTTTTTT
.,.,TRBV20-1,TRBJ2-7,CSAVRGTNYEQYF,TGCAGTGCTGTCCGGGGGACAAACTACGAGCAGTACTTC
.,few,TRBV5-1,TRBJ2-2,CASSSLGTSVGELFF,TGCGCCAGCAGCTCCTTGGGCACGTCCGTCGGGGAGCTGTTTTTT
TRBD1,.,TRBV2,TRBJ1-1,CATSSSDRAGTEAFF,TGTGCCACCAGTTCCTCCGACAGGGCGGGCACTGAAGCTTTCTTT
.,.,TRBV15,TRBJ1-2,CATSSHSRVGGYTF,TGTGCCACCAGCAGTCACTCTCGCGTAGGTGGCTACACCTTC
TRBD1,few,TRBV5-1,TRBJ1-2,CASSSATGQAYGYTF,TGCGCCAGCAGCTCAGCGACAGGGCAGGCCTATGGCTACACCTTC
.,few,TRBV4-1,TRBJ2-3,CASSHAEGTDTQYF,TGCGCCAGCAGCCATGCCGAGGGAACAGATACGCAGTATTTT
.,few,TRBV20-1,TRBJ1-2,CSARDLGNIHYGYTF,TGCAGTGCTAGAGATCTCGGGAACATCCACTATGGCTACACCTTC
.,few,TRBV6-5,TRBJ2-5,CASSPHEGGIGETQYF,TGTGCCAGCAGCCCTCATGAGGGGGGGATCGGGGAGACCCAGTACTTC
TRBD2,.,TRBV2,TRBJ2-5,CASSPSGAQYF,TGTGCCAGCAGCCCAAGCGGGGCCCAGTACTTC
TRBD1,.,TRBV10-3,TRBJ1-1,CATSGQVNTEAFF,TGTGCCACCTCCGGACAGGTGAACACTGAAGCTTTCTTT
.,.,TRBV15,TRBJ2-1,CATSRGGGLNEQFF,TGTGCCACCAGCAGAGGTGGCGGCCTCAATGAGCAGTTCTTC
.,.,TRBV7-2,TRBJ1-1,CASSFLQVTTEAFF,TGTGCCAGCAGCTTCCTACAGGTAACAACTGAAGCTTTCTTT
.,.,TRBV15,TRBJ2-5,CATSRRPGTQETQYF,TGTGCCACCAGCCGCAGACCCGGGACACAAGAGACCCAGTACTTC
.,once,TRBV24-1,TRBJ2-3,CATSGRSTDTQYF,TGTGCCACCAGCGGACGGAGCACAGATACGCAGTATTTT
.,.,TRBV7-9,TRBJ2-3,CASKIPPRDTQYF,TGTGCCAGCAAGATTCCCCCGAGGGATACGCAGTATTTT
.,.,TRBV29-1,TRBJ2-7,CSVPADRSNHEQYF,TGCAGCGTCCCTGCCGACAGGAGCAACCACGAGCAGTACTTC
.,many,TRBV27,TRBJ2-7,CASSQGTYEQYF,TGTGCCAGCAGTCAGGGGACCTACGAGCAGTACTTC
.,.,TRBV11-2,TRBJ2-4,CASSLGRQCKNIQYF,TGTGCCAGCAGCTTAGGAAGACAGTGCAAAAACATTCAGTACTTC
TRBD1,once,TRBV2,TRBJ1-5,CASDLTGGSNQPQHF,TGTGCCAGCGATCTTACAGGGGGAAGCAATCAGCCCCAGCATTTT
.,once,TRBV7-9,TRBJ2-1,CASSLGSSRRETQFF,TGTGCCAGCAGCTTAGGGAGTTCCCGTCGGGAGACCCAGTTCTTC
TRBD2,.,TRBV7-6,TRBJ2-5,CASSPGTRHQETQYF,TGTGCCAGCAGCCCCGGGACTAGACACCAAGAGACCCAGTACTTC
.,few,TRBV7-2,TRBJ2-1,CASSLAAGQFF,TGTGCCAGCAGCTTAGCGGCAGGGCAGTTCTTC
.,few,TRBV20-1,TRBJ2-7,CSARAVYEQYF,TGCAGTGCTAGGGCCGTCTACGAGCAGTACTTC
TRBD1,many,TRBV18,TRBJ2-5,CASSLLGTGEQTQYF,TGTGCCAGCTCGCTTCTCGGGACAGGGGAGCAGACCCAGTACTTC
.,.,TRBV20-1,TRBJ2-1,CSARWDRRPGEQFF,TGCAGTGCTAGATGGGACCGCAGGCCTGGTGAGCAGTTCTTC
TRBD1,.,TRBV18,TRBJ1-5,CASSPQGVGGQPQHF,TGTGCCAGCTCACCCCAGGGGGTAGGTGGTCAGCCCCAGCATTTT
TRBD1,.,TRBV7-9,TRBJ1-2,CATRGTGTSETYGYTF,TGTGCCACCCGTGGGACAGGGACCTCGGAGACGTATGGCTACACCTTC
TRBD2,once,TRBV11-2,TRBJ2-1,CASRALAGVGNEQFF,TGTGCCAGCAGGGCTCTAGCGGGGGTTGGGAATGAGCAGTTCTTC
.,.,TRBV29-1,TRBJ2-7,CSAQVAYEQYF,TGCAGTGCACAAGTGGCCTACGAGCAGTACTTC
.,few,TRBV7-2,TRBJ2-5,CASSPLGTQYF,TGTGCCAGCAGCCCCCTGGGGACCCAGTACTTC
TRBD1,.,TRBV29-1,TRBJ1-2,CSAGGWQGVRADGYTF,TGCAGCGCAGGGGGTTGGCAGGGCGTAAGGGCGGATGGCTACACCTTC
TRBD2,many,TRBV9,TRBJ2-1,CASSDGTSRYNEQFF,TGTGCCAGCAGCGATGGGACTAGCAGGTACAATGAGCAGTTCTTC
.,.,TRBV5-6,TRBJ2-4,CASSQDLENIQYF,TGTGCCAGCAGCCAGGACCTCGAAAACATTCAGTACTTC
TRBD1,.,TRBV11-3,TRBJ2-4,CASSHRQGAQETQYF,TGTGCCAGCAGCCACAGACAGGGGGCTCAAGAGACTCAGTACTTC
.,.,TRBV5-1,TRBJ2-7,CASSLLGSNYEQYF,TGCGCCAGCAGCTTGCTAGGCAGTAACTACGAGCAGTACTTC
TRBD1,.,TRBV6-6,TRBJ1-4,CASRYGTANEKLFF,TGTGCCAGCAGATACGGGACAGCTAATGAAAAACTGTTTTTT
.,.,TRBV4-1,TRBJ1-2,CASSLIKQGNYGYTF,TGCGCCAGCAGCTTGATAAAACAGGGAAACTATGGCTACACCTTC
.,.,TRBV18,TRBJ2-6,CASSPGAGASSGANVLTF,TGTGCCAGCTCACCCGGGGCAGGGGCTTCCTCTGGGGCCAACGTCCTGACTTTC
.,many,TRBV6-5,TRBJ1-6,CASSPRQENSPLHF,TGTGCCAGCAGCCCCAGACAGGAGAATTCACCCCTCCACTTT
TRBD1,.,TRBV15,TRBJ2-1,CATSRDAGGYNEQFF,TGTGCCACCAGCAGAGATGCAGGGGGCTACAATGAGCAGTTCTTC
.,few,TRBV5-1,TRBJ2-1,CASSPTRDNEQFF,TGCGCCAGCAGCCCCACCCGGGACAATGAGCAGTTCTTC
.,few,TRBV10-3,TRBJ1-2,CAISESRVDGYTF,TGTGCCATCAGTGAGTCCAGGGTTGATGGCTACACCTTC
.,once,TRBV29-1,TRBJ2-5,CSVGGDRQQEQYF,TGCAGCGTCGGGGGGGACAGGCAGCAGGAGCAGTACTTC
.,.,TRBV7-9,TRBJ1-1,CASSSGIEAFF,TGTGCCAGCAGCTCCGGGATTGAAGCTTTCTTT
.,.,TRBV10-2,TRBJ1-5,CASSDRNRNQPQHF,TGCGCCAGCAGTGACAGGAATCGCAATCAGCCCCAGCATTTT
TRBD1,.,TRBV6-5,TRBJ1-2,CASSSTSGTGGIWRFGYTF,TGTGCCAGCAGTTCCACTTCTGGGACAGGGGGCATATGGCGATTTGGCTACACCTTC
.,.,TRBV3-1,TRBJ2-2,CASNPGGYTGELFF,TGTGCCAGCAACCCTGGGGGGTACACCGGGGAGCTGTTTTTT
.,.,TRBV7-9,TRBJ1-5,CASSLEYGDGNQPQHF,TGTGCCAGCAGCTTAGAGTATGGGGACGGTAATCAGCCCCAGCATTTT
TRBD1,.,TRBV6-1,TRBJ1-4,CASRPRQGLGEKLFF,TGTGCCAGCAGACCCAGACAGGGGTTAGGTGAAAAACTGTTTTTT